This TCR beta chain derives from a study of Ad26.COV2.S vaccination and SARS-CoV-2 variants. Study findings and constraints: Non-spike TCR breadth showed similarity between vaccine and placebo recipients.

Generated by immunoSEQ multiplex PCR, the TCRdb table keeps only in-frame clones and is missing some. This sample has 300,000 to 400,000 clones, with about 85% found just once. Treatment of the sample: over 15 received Ad26.COV2.S at low or high dose, single or two shots; 5 received placebo; per-sample allocation not given. Samples came from day 63 after the first vaccine or placebo injection. Based in Boston, the donor was an adult of 18-55 years. Expressing Wuhan-strain SARS-CoV-2 spike, an Ad26 vector served as the vaccine. In the case of this clone: Its antigen is as yet unknown.

The input for sequencing was peripheral blood, taken in a trial of Ad26.COV2.S vaccine versus placebo. The TCR sequence derives from a person between 18 and 65 years old who received the Ad26.COV2.S COVID-19 vaccine or a placebo.

Here the CDR3 reads CASSLWTGKNYEQYF. The DNA for the CDR3 is TGTGCCAGCAGTTTATGGACAGGCAAGAACTACGAGCAGTACTTC. The chain joins TRBV28 to TRBJ2-7, with D tentatively TRBD1 (6 bases). Germline V gene lookup returns CDR1 MDHEN and CDR2 SYDVKM. The CDR3 covers 15 residues. V gave up 0 bases and J gave up 3 bases, with 12 bases separating them.